Sequencing of this TCR beta chain was carried out in a study of T cell responses to AZD1222 COVID-19 vaccine. Overall study findings and caveats: Once two AZD1222 doses were given, Spike-specific TCR breadth and depth went up. Donors skewed white British and female; clonal diversity was possibly underestimated. At 160-218 and 743-854, vaccine-associated CD4 TCRs were dominant, and they spanned spike.

Some clones are missing from TCRdb's copy, which holds only in-frame ones; the method was immunoSEQ multiplex PCR. This sample has around 15,000 clones, with over 60% found just once. Concerning this clone itself: The antigen remains unidentified.

The CDR3 spans 15 residues. Unmatched junction bases numbered 9, after V lost 3 bases and J lost 7 bases. The V gene's germline CDR1 is SGHTA and CDR2 FQGNSA. This receptor was identified in an adult who received the AZD1222 COVID-19 vaccine. The V call is TRBV7-2, the J call TRBJ2-7, with 10 nucleotides matching TRBD2. The source was peripheral blood, collected 28 days after the second AZD1222 dose. The CDR3 is CASSFTSGARKEQYF. CDR3 sequence (DNA): TGTGCCAGCAGCTTTACTAGCGGGGCCCGAAAGGAGCAGTACTTC.